This T cell receptor beta chain was sequenced in a study of shared clonotypes between healthy human individuals. Study-level information: In total, the donors were a couple of women and a few men aged 18 to 49. Study observations and caveats: Rarefaction revealed incomplete sorted-subset sequencing despite large depth.

The V and J ends lost 4 bases and 3 bases respectively, with 15 bases between them. CDR3 length equals 16 residues. The germline CDR1 and CDR2 sequences are WSHSY and SAAADI. Original processing methods: Filtering differed for immunoSEQ, which gave only junction sequences without quality scores. Clones were sequenced by immunoSEQ multiplex PCR, and TCRdb holds only the in-frame ones, with some missing. D and trimming come from the DNA, and the V and J calls and clone size come from that table. The table records 1.6 million or so clones, around 97% of them present only once. In regard to this clone: Its antigen remains unidentified.

The clonotype comes from a man aged 30 to 45 in good health. The chain joins TRBV10-2 to TRBJ1-4; TRBD1 might be the D (5 bases). The specimen sequenced was naive CD4+ T cells sorted from blood. The subset is: CD45RA+ positively selected. The CDR3 DNA follows: TGCGCCAGCAGTGGGGGGGGGTTAGCGGCTAATGAAAAACTGTTTTTT. Translating gives CASSGGGLAANEKLFF.